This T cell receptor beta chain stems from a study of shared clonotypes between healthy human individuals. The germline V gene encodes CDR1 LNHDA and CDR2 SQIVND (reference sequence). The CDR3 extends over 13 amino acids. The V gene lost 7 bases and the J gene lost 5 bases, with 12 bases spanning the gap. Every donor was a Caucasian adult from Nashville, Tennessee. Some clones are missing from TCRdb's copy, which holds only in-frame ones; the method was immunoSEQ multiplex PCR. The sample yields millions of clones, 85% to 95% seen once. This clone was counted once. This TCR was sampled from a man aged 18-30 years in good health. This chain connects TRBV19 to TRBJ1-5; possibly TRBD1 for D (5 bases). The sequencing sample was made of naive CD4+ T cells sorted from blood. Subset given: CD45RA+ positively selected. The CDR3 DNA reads TGTGCCAGTACCATCCAGGGAGATCAGCCCCAGCATTTT. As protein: CASTIQGDQPQHF.